This entry lists 28 T cell receptor beta chains sequenced from one sample in a study of cytomegalovirus exposure and HLA in healthy donors. The PCR ran on 60 Vbeta and 13 Jbeta primers. Profiling relied on immunoSEQ multiplex PCR, and the TCRdb table lists in-frame clones only, not all of them. The specimen's table records 100,000 to 150,000 clones. The sample was PBMCs. Receptors originate from a man aged 18 to 30 in good health and CMV-seronegative.

The rearrangement joins TRBV27 to TRBJ2-7, with 7 nucleotides matching TRBD2. V was pared by 6 bases and J by 7 bases, with 12 bases of the junction left unmatched. The CDR3 sequence is 14 residues long. Germline V CDR1 and CDR2: MNHEY, SMNVEV (reference sequence). In nucleotides, the CDR3 is TGTGCCAGCAGATCGCGCCGGGGGGTTAGGGAGCAGTACTTC. Translated: CASRSRRGVREQYF.

J is TRBJ1-2 and V is TRBV6-5; 9 bases match TRBD1. Per germline, CDR1 MNHEY and CDR2 SVGAGI. CDR3 length: 12 residues. V lost 8 bases, J lost 8 bases, and 6 bases stayed unmatched. Here the CDR3 DNA reads TGTGCCAGCGGGACAGGGTGGGTCGGCTACACCTTC. Protein sequence: CASGTGWVGYTF.

The chain combines TRBV6-5 with TRBJ2-7; TRBD1 is a possible D gene (5 bases). CDR3 size: 13 residues. Trimming shortened V by 4 bases and J by 0 bases, and 7 bases separated the two germline ends. CDR1 MNHEY and CDR2 SVGAGI come from the germline V gene. CDR3 in DNA: TGTGCCAGCAGTTCCGACAGCTCCTACGAGCAGTACTTC. Protein sequence: CASSSDSSYEQYF.

The V gene is TRBV18, the J gene TRBJ1-4; TRBD1 matches at 7 bases. The CDR3 is made up of 12 amino acids. V dropped 5 bases and J dropped 6; count of bases not matched to a gene: 0. Germline lookup yields CDR1 KGHSH and CDR2 LQKENI. The CDR3 reads CASSGTDEKLFF. CDR3 in DNA: TGTGCCAGCTCAGGGACAGATGAAAAACTGTTTTTT. The full variable domain, its missing parts supplied by reference TRBV18 and TRBJ1-4, is NAGVMQNPRHLVRRRGQEARLRCSPMKGHSHVYWYRQLPEEGLKFMVYLQKENIIDESGMPKERFSAEFPKEGPSILRIQQVVRGDSAAYFCASSGTDEKLFFGSGTQLSVL.

The V call is TRBV25-1, the J call TRBJ1-2; 8 nucleotides line up with TRBD1. V shed 3 bases, J shed 2 bases, and the junction held 5 bases outside the gene matches. Germline values: CDR1 MGHDK, CDR2 SYGVNS. The CDR3 covers 15 residues. The CDR3 reads CASSDTGGSNYGYTF. Here the CDR3 DNA reads TGTGCCAGCAGTGACACAGGGGGATCCAACTATGGCTACACCTTC.

This chain links TRBV15 with TRBJ2-1, with D possibly TRBD1 on 5 matching bases. V shed 0 bases and J shed 4 bases, with 13 bases lying between them. The CDR3 runs 16 residues. From germline, CDR1 is LNHNV and CDR2 YYDKDF (reference sequence). CDR3 in DNA: TGTGCCACCAGCAGAGATCTTTCCCGGACATACAATGAGCAGTTCTTC. Translation gives CATSRDLSRTYNEQFF.

For the CDR3, the DNA is TGTGCCAGCAGCTCGTGGGGCGGCAGCAACTCCTACAATGAGCAGTTCTTC. It codes for CASSSWGGSNSYNEQFF. V gene TRBV7-2 combines with J gene TRBJ2-1, with TRBD1 as a possible D gene (5 bases). CDR1 and CDR2 from the germline V gene are SGHTA and FQGNSA. The CDR3 runs 17 residues. Trimming cost V 4 bases and J 0 bases, with 16 bases left between them.

The gene calls are TRBV18 and TRBJ2-2; D uncertain. The CDR3 runs to 14 residues. V lost 5 bases to trimming and J lost 5 bases, with 12 bases between them. Germline CDR1 reads KGHSH; CDR2 reads LQKENI. CDR3 DNA sequence: TGTGCCAGCTCAATTGGATCGGGTACCGGGGAGCTGTTTTTT. Translating it yields CASSIGSGTGELFF.

V usage is TRBV11-3 and J usage is TRBJ1-3, with a possible D match to TRBD1 (5 bases). The germline V gene encodes CDR1 SGHNT and CDR2 YENEEA. V was trimmed by 3 bases and J by 4 bases, leaving 10 bases between them. The CDR3 spans 14 residues. CDR3 protein: CASSLGLPGNTIYF. The CDR3 DNA reads TGTGCCAGCAGCTTGGGACTGCCGGGAAACACCATATATTTT.

The V call is TRBV29-1, the J call TRBJ1-2, with TRBD1 identical over 8 bases. This CDR3 has 13 amino acids. With V trimmed by 5 bases and J by 6 bases, 8 bases remained unmatched. Germline V gene lookup returns CDR1 SQVTM and CDR2 ANQGSEA. The CDR3: CSVLQGADHGYTF. The DNA of the CDR3 is TGCAGCGTTCTCCAGGGGGCGGATCATGGCTACACCTTC. Looking up the rest from reference TRBV29-1 and TRBJ1-2 gives the full variable domain: SAVISQKPSRDICQRGTSLTIQCQVDSQVTMMFWYRQQPGQSLTLIATANQGSEATYESGFVIDKFPISRPNLTFSTLTVSNMSPEDSSIYLCSVLQGADHGYTFGSGTRLTVV.

The chain joins TRBV4-2 to TRBJ2-1; 10 bases are a match to TRBD2. In germline, CDR1 is LGHNA, CDR2 YNFKEQ. This CDR3 region has 17 residues. V was pared by 3 bases and J by 8 bases, with 13 bases of the junction left unmatched. CDR3 nucleotides: TGTGCCAGCAGCCAGACATTAGCGGGAGGCCCCCAAGATGAGCAGTTCTTC. Amino acids: CASSQTLAGGPQDEQFF.

This chain joins TRBV30 and TRBJ2-7; a weak D match, TRBD2 (6 bases). V lost 5 bases and J lost 6, with 14 bases in between. The CDR3 is 12 residues long. CDR1 and CDR2 from the germline V gene are GTSNPN and SVGIG (reference sequence). CDR3 sequence (DNA): TGTGCCTGGCGCGGTGGGAGGCTCGAGCAGTACTTC. Translating gives CAWRGGRLEQYF.

The V call is TRBV9, the J call TRBJ2-3, with a tentative D call TRBD1 (6 bases). This CDR3 spans 18 amino acids. V was clipped by 3 bases and J by 3 bases, with 23 bases between them. Germline V gene lookup returns CDR1 SGDLS and CDR2 YYNGEE. DNA of the CDR3: TGTGCCAGCAGCGCTCCTACTCATCCCCAGGGGCCTACAGATACGCAGTATTTT. Translated, it gives CASSAPTHPQGPTDTQYF.

About this clone: Its ends do not fully match the called genes, so a read error is possible. CDR3 protein: CASSLWTGGYTEAFF. In DNA form, the CDR3 reads TGTGCCAGCAGTCTATGGACAGGGGGATACACTGAAGCTTTCTTT. V is TRBV28 and J is TRBJ1-1; 10 bases agree with TRBD1. Looked up from germline, CDR1 is MDHEN and CDR2 is SYDVKM. The CDR3 runs to 15 residues.

V gene TRBV5-4 combines with J gene TRBJ2-2; D not certain. Germline V gene data show CDR1 as SGHNT and CDR2 as YYREEE (reference sequence). CDR3 length: 13 residues. V lost 0 bases and J lost 10, with 10 bases in between. The CDR3 DNA is TGTGCCAGCAGCTTGGAGTCTAGTGAGGAGCTGTTTTTT. Encoded protein: CASSLESSEELFF.

The V and J genes are TRBV6-1 and TRBJ2-3; tentatively, D is TRBD2 (5 bases). Per the germline V gene, CDR1 is MNHNS and CDR2 is SASEGT. The length of the CDR3 is 12 residues. V lost 11 bases, J lost 4 bases, and 13 bases lay in between. The CDR3 DNA sequence: TGTGCCTTGGAGGAACCAGCAGATACGCAGTATTTT. Protein: CALEEPADTQYF.

V and J are TRBV7-2 and TRBJ1-1, with D unresolved. The CDR3 consists of 13 residues. The germline CDR1 and CDR2 sequences are SGHTA and FQGNSA. The V gene lost 1 base and the J gene lost 8 bases, with 11 bases spanning the gap. This chain's CDR3 is CASSLGGLPEAFF. The CDR3 nucleotides are TGTGCCAGCAGCTTAGGCGGCCTGCCGGAAGCTTTCTTT.

This chain connects TRBV19 to TRBJ2-3; 10 nucleotides align to TRBD2. V dropped 5 bases and J dropped 1; count of bases not matched to a gene: 3. This CDR3 comprises 15 residues. CDR1 is LNHDA and CDR2 is SQIVND in the germline V gene (reference sequence). CDR3 protein: CASSLGLAGTDTQYF. For the CDR3, the DNA is TGTGCCAGTAGTTTAGGACTAGCGGGCACAGATACGCAGTATTTT.

This rearrangement joins TRBV21-1 to TRBJ2-5; TRBD2, as called in the table, went unchecked against the DNA. TRBV21-1 is reported as a pseudogene. The CDR3 is made up of 12 amino acids. Written as DNA, the CDR3 is TGTGCCAGCAGTCGGTCCTCCGAGACCCAGTACTTC. This translates into CASSRSSETQYF.

The V gene is TRBV7-2, the J gene TRBJ2-2; unclear D gene. Germline values: CDR1 SGHTA, CDR2 FQGNSA. Trimming stripped 4 bases from V and 6 bases from J, with 3 bases between. CDR3 length: 11 amino acids. The CDR3 protein is CASSSPGELFF. CDR3 in DNA: TGTGCCAGCAGCTCTCCCGGGGAGCTGTTTTTT. Filled out from reference TRBV7-2 and TRBJ2-2, the complete variable domain reads GAGVSQSPSNKVTEKGKDVELRCDPISGHTALYWYRQSLGQGLEFLIYFQGNSAPDKSGLPSDRFSAERTGGSVSTLTIQRTQQEDSAVYLCASSSPGELFFGEGSRLTVL.

The J gene is TRBJ2-7, the V gene TRBV4-3; D may be TRBD2 (5 bases). Trimming removed 2 bases at V and 7 bases at J, with 15 bases between. In germline, CDR1 is LGHNA, CDR2 YSLEER. The CDR3 spans 14 residues. The CDR3 loop reads CASSQFATGLEQYF. CDR3 sequence (DNA): TGCGCCAGCAGCCAATTTGCCACCGGACTTGAGCAGTACTTC.

The V call is TRBV7-6, the J call TRBJ1-3; D possibly corresponds to TRBD1 (5 bases). The CDR3 extends over 17 amino acids. The germline V gene encodes CDR1 SGHVS and CDR2 FNYEAQ. V was shortened by 3 bases and J by 0 bases, with 15 bases between the two germline ends. CDR3 sequence reads: CASSFSTGQFSGNTIYF. The CDR3 nucleotides read TGTGCCAGCAGCTTTAGTACAGGACAATTCTCTGGAAACACCATATATTTT.

V gene TRBV4-3 combines with J gene TRBJ1-6, with 9 bases aligning to TRBD1. The length of the CDR3 is 14 residues. Looked up from germline, CDR1 is LGHNA and CDR2 is YSLEER. Trimming removed 3 bases from V and 8 bases from J; junction bases left unmatched: 2. Here the CDR3 reads CASSHRDRDSPLHF. Here the CDR3 DNA reads TGCGCCAGCAGCCACCGGGACAGGGATTCACCCCTCCACTTT.

V gene TRBV7-2 combines with J gene TRBJ1-5, with 7 bases identical to TRBD1. CDR3 length equals 13 residues. Germline-derived CDR1 and CDR2 are SGHTA and FQGNSA. J gave up 7 bases and V 8 bases, and 8 bases lay outside the gene matches. The CDR3 DNA sequence: TGTGCCAGCGAAGAGGGGGCAGGACAGCCCCAGCATTTT. Translated, it gives CASEEGAGQPQHF.

The rearrangement uses TRBV28 and TRBJ2-7; TRBD1 aligns across 7 bases. Germline values: CDR1 MDHEN, CDR2 SYDVKM. Trimming removed 9 bases from V and 3 bases from J; junction bases left unmatched: 11. The CDR3 covers 14 residues. The CDR3 spells CASQTHGQVYEQYF. The CDR3 DNA sequence: TGTGCCAGTCAGACCCACGGACAGGTCTACGAGCAGTACTTC.

The chain uses TRBV19 and TRBJ2-2; D uncertain. Trimming removed 0 bases at V and 6 bases at J, with 14 bases between. The germline CDR1 and CDR2 sequences are LNHDA and SQIVND (reference sequence). This CDR3 comprises 16 residues. CDR3 protein: CASSIEAGGSAGELFF. CDR3 nucleotide sequence: TGTGCCAGTAGTATAGAAGCAGGTGGGTCGGCCGGGGAGCTGTTTTTT.

DNA of the CDR3: TGCGCCAGCAGCTTGGCACCAGGGGAGGGCTATGGCTACACCTTC. Encoded protein: CASSLAPGEGYGYTF. This chain connects TRBV5-1 to TRBJ1-2; possible D gene TRBD1, 6 bases. In germline, CDR1 is SGHRS, CDR2 YFSETQ. CDR3 size: 15 residues. Trimming took 0 bases from V and 4 from J, leaving 13 bases between them.

The rearrangement uses TRBV5-1 and TRBJ2-7; 7 bases are shared with TRBD1. The germline gives CDR1 SGHRS, CDR2 YFSETQ. The V segment lost 1 base and the J segment 5 bases; nucleotides outside the gene matches: 9. The CDR3 is 15 amino acids. This CDR3 reads CASSLNRDSLNEQYF. CDR3 DNA sequence: TGCGCCAGCAGCTTGAACCGGGACAGCCTCAACGAGCAGTACTTC.